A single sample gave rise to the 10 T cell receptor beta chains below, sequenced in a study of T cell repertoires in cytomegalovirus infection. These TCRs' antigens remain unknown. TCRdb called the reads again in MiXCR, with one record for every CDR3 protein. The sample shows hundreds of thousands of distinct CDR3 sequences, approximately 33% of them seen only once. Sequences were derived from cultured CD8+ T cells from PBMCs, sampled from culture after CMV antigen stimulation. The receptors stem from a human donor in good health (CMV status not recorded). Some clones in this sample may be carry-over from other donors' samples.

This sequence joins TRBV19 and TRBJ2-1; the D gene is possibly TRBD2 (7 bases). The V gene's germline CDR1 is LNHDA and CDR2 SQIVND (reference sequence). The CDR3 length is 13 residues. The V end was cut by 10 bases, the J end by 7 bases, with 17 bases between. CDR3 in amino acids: CATMGGGLNEQFF. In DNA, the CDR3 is TGTGCCACCATGGGGGGGGGCCTTAATGAGCAGTTCTTC.

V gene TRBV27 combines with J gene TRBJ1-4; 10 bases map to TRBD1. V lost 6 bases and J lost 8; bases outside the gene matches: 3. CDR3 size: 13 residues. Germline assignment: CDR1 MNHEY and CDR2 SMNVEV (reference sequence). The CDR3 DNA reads TGTGCCAGCAGAGGACAGGGGGAGGAAAAACTGTTTTTT. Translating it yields CASRGQGEEKLFF. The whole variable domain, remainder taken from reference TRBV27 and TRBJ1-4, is EAQVTQNPRYLITVTGKKLTVTCSQNMNHEYMSWYRQDPGLGLRQIYYSMNVEVTDKGDVPEGYKVSRKEKRNFPLILESPSPNQTSLYFCASRGQGEEKLFFGSGTQLSVL.

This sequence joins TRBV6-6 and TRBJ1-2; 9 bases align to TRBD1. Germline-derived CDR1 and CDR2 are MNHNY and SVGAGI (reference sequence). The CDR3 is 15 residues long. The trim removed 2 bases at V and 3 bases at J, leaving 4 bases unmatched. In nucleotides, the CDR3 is TGTGCCAGCAGTTACCGGACAGGGGATGACTATGGCTACACCTTC. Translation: CASSYRTGDDYGYTF.

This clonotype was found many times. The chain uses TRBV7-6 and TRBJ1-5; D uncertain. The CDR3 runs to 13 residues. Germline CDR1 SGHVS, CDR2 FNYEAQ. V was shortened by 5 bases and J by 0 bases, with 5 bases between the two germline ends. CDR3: CASSTDSNQPQHF. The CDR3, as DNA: TGTGCCAGCAGCACAGATAGCAATCAGCCCCAGCATTTT.

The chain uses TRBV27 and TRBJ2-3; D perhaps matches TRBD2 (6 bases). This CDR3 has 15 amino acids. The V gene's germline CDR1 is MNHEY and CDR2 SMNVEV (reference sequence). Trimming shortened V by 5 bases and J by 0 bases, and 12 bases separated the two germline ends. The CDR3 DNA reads TGTGCCAGCAGTAGTCGGGACTTCAGCACAGATACGCAGTATTTT. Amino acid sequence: CASSSRDFSTDTQYF.

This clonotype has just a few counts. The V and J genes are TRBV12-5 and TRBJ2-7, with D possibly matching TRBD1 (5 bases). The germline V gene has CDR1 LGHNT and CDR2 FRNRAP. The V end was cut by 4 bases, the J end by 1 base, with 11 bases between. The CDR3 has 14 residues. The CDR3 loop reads CASGSNGHSYEQYF. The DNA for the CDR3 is TGTGCTAGTGGTTCCAACGGACATTCCTACGAGCAGTACTTC. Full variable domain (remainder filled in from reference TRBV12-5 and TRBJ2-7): DARVTQTPRHKVTEMGQEVTMRCQPILGHNTVFWYRQTMMQGLELLAYFRNRAPLDDSGMPKDRFSAEMPDATLATLKIQPSEPRDSAVYFCASGSNGHSYEQYFGPGTRLTVT.

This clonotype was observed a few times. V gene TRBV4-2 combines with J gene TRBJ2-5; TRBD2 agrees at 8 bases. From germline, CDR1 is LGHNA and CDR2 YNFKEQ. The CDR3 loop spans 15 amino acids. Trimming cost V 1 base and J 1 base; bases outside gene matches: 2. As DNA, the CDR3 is TGTGCCAGCAGCCAAGGCGGGGGGACCCAAGAGACCCAGTACTTC. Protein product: CASSQGGGTQETQYF.

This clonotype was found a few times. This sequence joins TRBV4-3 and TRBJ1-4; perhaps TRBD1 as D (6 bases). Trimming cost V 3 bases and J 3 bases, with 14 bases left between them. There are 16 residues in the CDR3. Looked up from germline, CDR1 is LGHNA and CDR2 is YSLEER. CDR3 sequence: CASSHLEGDSNEKLFF. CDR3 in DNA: TGCGCCAGCAGCCACTTAGAGGGGGACTCTAATGAAAAACTGTTTTTT.

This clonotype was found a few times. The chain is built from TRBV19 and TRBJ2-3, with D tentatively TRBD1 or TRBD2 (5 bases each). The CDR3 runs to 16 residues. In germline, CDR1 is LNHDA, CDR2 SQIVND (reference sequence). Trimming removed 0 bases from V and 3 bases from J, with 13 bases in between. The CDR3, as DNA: TGTGCCAGTAGTATAGATCCGGGGCCCCGAACAGATACGCAGTATTTT. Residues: CASSIDPGPRTDTQYF.

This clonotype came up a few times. CDR3: CASSFGLVNDYEQYV. CDR3 nucleotides: TGTGCCAGCAGTTTTGGACTAGTTAATGACTACGAGCAGTACGTC. J is TRBJ2-7 and V is TRBV12-3 or TRBV12-4; TRBD2 agrees at 7 bases. The length of the CDR3 is 15 residues. With 3 bases clipped from V and 3 bases from J, the junction kept 8 bases outside the gene matches.